The entry that follows covers one TCR beta chain sequence. These data originate in a study of cytomegalovirus exposure and HLA in healthy donors. PCR involved 60 Vbeta and 13 Jbeta primers. Data came from immunoSEQ multiplex PCR; TCRdb stores just in-frame clones and leaves some out. This sample has 130,000 to 150,000 clones, with more than 75% found just once. V dropped 0 bases and J dropped 4; count of bases not matched to a gene: 2. The germline V gene has CDR1 SGHAT and CDR2 FQNNGV. This CDR3 contains 14 residues. Sequencing was carried out using PBMCs. The clonotype was recovered from a female donor in good health and CMV-seronegative. The chain combines TRBV11-2 with TRBJ1-2; 7 nucleotides match TRBD1. The CDR3, as DNA: TGTGCCAGCAGCTTAGACAGGGGGATCTATGGCTACACCTTC. Residues: CASSLDRGIYGYTF.